The clone carrying this TCR beta chain was observed many times. The target antigen is unknown. Time point reported: patch test 1, 2 weeks after DPC sensitization. Treatment specified: therapeutic diphenylcyclopropenone sensitization with weekly scalp DPC. A single record per CDR3 protein comes from TCRdb applying MiXCR to the RACE reads. The top ten hold approximately 2.1% of the sample, which has a few hundred thousand distinct CDR3 sequences, 4.8% seen once. The sample comes from a study of human T cells and chemical hapten exposure. Findings and limits, study-wide: Donor immune responses may differ from healthy people's, since all donors had alopecia.

This CDR3 has 12 amino acids. Germline assignment: CDR1 MNHEY and CDR2 SVGEGT. V was pared by 2 bases and J by 3 bases, with 2 bases between. The V and J genes are TRBV6-2 or TRBV6-3 and TRBJ1-3; D gene unclear. This TCR was sampled from a woman between 45 and 65 years old with alopecia areata. Some clones in this sample may be carry-over from other donors' samples. The starting material was whole blood, obtained in connection with sensitization to the hapten diphenylcyclopropenone (DPC). The CDR3 loop is CASSYLGNTIYF. CDR3 nucleotides: TGTGCCAGCAGTTACCTTGGAAACACCATATATTTT.